This TCR beta chain stems from a study of blood T cell repertoires in COVID-19. As for the study in general: The origin of the acute and convalescent COVID-19 samples was the United States, Italy and Spain. Nucleic acid was either cDNA or gDNA, and it came from T cells, B-cell-depleted T cells, or PBMCs.

The CDR3 extends over 15 amino acids. CDR1 and CDR2 from the germline V gene are SGHAT and FQNNGV. V was pared by 3 bases and J by 5 bases, with 14 bases between. Under the authors' procedure: Nucleated cell counts were estimated from reference gene primer amplification. Assay used: immunoSEQ multiplex PCR; TCRdb lists only in-frame clones, some missing. For V, J and clone size, that table is used; D and trimming come from the DNA. The sample lists tens of thousands of clones, approximately 78% occurring once. This clonotype originated in a man in his 60s with acute or convalescent COVID-19. This chain connects TRBV11-2 to TRBJ2-1; TRBD2 is a possible D gene (5 bases). Sequences were obtained from peripheral blood. CDR3 in DNA: TGTGCCAGCAGCTTTGGGAGAAGTAGGAACAATGAGCAGTTCTTC. Its translation: CASSFGRSRNNEQFF.